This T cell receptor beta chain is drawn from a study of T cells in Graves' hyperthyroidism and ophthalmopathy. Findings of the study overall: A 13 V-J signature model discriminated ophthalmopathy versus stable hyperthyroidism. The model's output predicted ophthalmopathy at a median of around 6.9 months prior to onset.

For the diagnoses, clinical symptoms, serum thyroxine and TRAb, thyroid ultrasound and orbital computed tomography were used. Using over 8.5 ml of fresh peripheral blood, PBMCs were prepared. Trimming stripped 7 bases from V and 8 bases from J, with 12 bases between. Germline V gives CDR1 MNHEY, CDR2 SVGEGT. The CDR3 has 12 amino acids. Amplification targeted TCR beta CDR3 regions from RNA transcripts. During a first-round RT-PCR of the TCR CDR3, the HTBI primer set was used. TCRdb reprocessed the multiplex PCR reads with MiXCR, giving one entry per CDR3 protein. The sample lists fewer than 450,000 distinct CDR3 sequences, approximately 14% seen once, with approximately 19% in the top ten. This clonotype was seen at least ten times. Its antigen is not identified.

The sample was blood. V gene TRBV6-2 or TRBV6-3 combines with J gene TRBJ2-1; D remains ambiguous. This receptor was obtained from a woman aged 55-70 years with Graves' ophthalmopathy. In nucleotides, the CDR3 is TGTGCCAGCATAAAGGTTTGGGATGAGCAGTTCTTC. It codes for CASIKVWDEQFF.